The 14 T cell receptor beta chains below all came from one sample that was sequenced in a study of metastatic and nonmetastatic thyroid tumors. TCRdb recomputed clones from the PCR reads via MiXCR. The top ten hold 4.9% of the sample, which has 24,000 or so clones, 10% to 15% seen once. Patients had received no treatment of any kind before thyroid surgery. The sample consisted of blood. Source of these receptors: a female donor with papillary thyroid cancer or a benign thyroid nodule (not recorded which). Some clones in this sample may be carry-over from other donors' samples.

This clone was seen repeatedly, ten times or more. The chain links TRBV20-1 to TRBJ2-7; possibly TRBD1 or TRBD2 for D (5 bases each). Between the trimmed V and J ends, which lost 3 bases and 5 bases, there was a span of 11 bases. This CDR3 spans 12 amino acids. Germline lookup yields CDR1 DFQATT and CDR2 SNEGSKA (reference sequence). The CDR3 bases are TGCAGTGCTAGTCGAGGGGACCACGAGCAGTACTTC. This codes for CSASRGDHEQYF.

In its sample, this clone is medium-sized (0.01 to 0.1%). Written as DNA, the CDR3 is TGCGCCAGCAGCCAGACAGTGGGCCCCTACGAGCAGTACTTC. Its translation is CASSQTVGPYEQYF. The chain recombines TRBV4-3 with TRBJ2-7, with D possibly TRBD1 on 5 matching bases. V gave up 3 bases and J gave up 2 bases, with 11 bases separating them. The CDR3 loop spans 14 amino acids. Germline V gene lookup returns CDR1 LGHNA and CDR2 YSLEER.

By share, this clone counts as medium-sized. V gene TRBV6-1 combines with J gene TRBJ2-7; D remains unclear. Trimming took 1 base from V and 3 from J, leaving 7 bases between them. CDR1 and CDR2 from the germline V gene are MNHNS and SASEGT. The CDR3 runs 13 residues. The CDR3: CASSEEGSYEQYF. CDR3 bases: TGTGCCAGCAGTGAAGAAGGTAGCTACGAGCAGTACTTC.

This clone has ten or more counts. The chain couples TRBV28 to TRBJ2-2, with 8 positions matching TRBD1. This CDR3 contains 15 residues. The V and J ends lost 6 bases and 0 bases, in that order; junction bases with no gene match: 3. Germline V gene sequence: CDR1 MDHEN, CDR2 SYDVKM. The CDR3 protein is CASSVQGANTGELFF. CDR3 DNA sequence: TGTGCCAGCAGCGTACAGGGGGCGAACACCGGGGAGCTGTTTTTT.

At least ten counts were recorded for this clone. This chain connects TRBV7-2 to TRBJ2-2; the D gene is possibly TRBD2 (6 bases). CDR3 length: 15 residues. V was pared by 4 bases and J by 2 bases, with 11 bases between. CDR1 SGHTA and CDR2 FQGNSA come from the germline V gene. In DNA form, the CDR3 reads TGTGCCAGCAGCTCCGGGACTTTTAACACCGGGGAGCTGTTTTTT. This gives the protein CASSSGTFNTGELFF.

This clone was counted many times. This rearrangement joins TRBV28 to TRBJ2-1, with 8 nucleotides matching TRBD2. Germline values: CDR1 MDHEN, CDR2 SYDVKM. With 2 bases clipped from V and 5 bases from J, the junction kept 11 bases outside the gene matches. The CDR3 is made up of 17 amino acids. CDR3 protein: CASSLTGISGTHNEQFF. Here the CDR3 DNA reads TGTGCCAGCAGTTTAACAGGGATTAGCGGGACCCACAATGAGCAGTTCTTC.

This clone was counted ten times or more. The V call is TRBV18, the J call TRBJ1-3, with 9 positions matching TRBD1. This CDR3 region has 16 residues. Germline V gene lookup returns CDR1 KGHSH and CDR2 LQKENI. Trimming at V came to 6 bases and at J to 4 bases, leaving 10 bases not matched to a gene. This CDR3 reads CASSLMDRGSGNTIYF. CDR3 bases: TGTGCCAGCTCGCTTATGGACAGGGGTTCGGGAAACACCATATATTTT.

At least ten counts were recorded for this clone. Other nucleotide sequences in the sample specify the same CDR3. V usage is TRBV10-3 and J usage is TRBJ2-3; TRBD1 agrees at 8 bases. The CDR3 consists of 19 residues. The germline V gene encodes CDR1 ENHRY and CDR2 SYGVKD. V trimming: 2 bases; J trimming: 6 bases; junction bases outside the gene matches: 19. The CDR3 is CAISERGQTTGGLADTQYF. Written as DNA, the CDR3 is TGTGCCATCAGTGAGAGAGGGCAGACTACAGGGGGATTAGCGGATACGCAGTATTTT.

The table lists this clone with many counts. Mismatch with germline at one junction end may stem from a read error. The rearrangement joins TRBV5-4 to TRBJ2-1, with D possibly TRBD2 on 5 matching bases. The CDR3 consists of 16 residues. Per the germline V gene, CDR1 is SGHNT and CDR2 is YYREEE (reference sequence). The CDR3 DNA sequence: TGTGCCAGCACCTTGGACTCCCAGGCAACAAACAATGAGCAGTTCTTC. Its protein is CASTLDSQATNNEQFF. Full variable domain (rest looked up from reference TRBV5-4 and TRBJ2-1): ETGVTQSPTHLIKTRGQQVTLRCSSQSGHNTVSWYQQALGQGPQFIFQYYREEENGRGNFPPRFSGLQFPNYSSELNVNALELDDSALYLCASTLDSQATNNEQFFGPGTRLTVL.

This clone was detected only a few times. J is TRBJ2-3 and V is TRBV4-3; D may be TRBD2 (6 bases). Germline CDR1 is LGHNA and CDR2 is YSLEER. The CDR3 covers 15 residues. V was cut by 1 base and J by 4 bases, with 12 bases left in between. The CDR3 DNA sequence: TGCGCCAGCAGCCAAGGGACGGGAGCGTCAGATACGCAGTATTTT. Encoded protein: CASSQGTGASDTQYF.

This clone was seen repeatedly, ten times or more. This chain joins TRBV6-2 or TRBV6-3 and TRBJ1-1; 7 bases align to TRBD1. The CDR3 covers 14 residues. The ends lost 5 bases at V and 0 bases at J; junction bases unmatched: 3. Germline CDR1 is MNHEY and CDR2 is SVGEGT. The CDR3 DNA reads as TGTGCCAGCAGTAACGACAGGGTGAACACTGAAGCTTTCTTT. It yields the protein CASSNDRVNTEAFF.

This clone was picked up many times. J is TRBJ2-1 and V is TRBV3-1; TRBD2 is a possible D gene (5 bases). V dropped 1 base and J dropped 0 bases, with 7 bases sitting between them. There are 15 residues in the CDR3. CDR1 and CDR2 (germline): LGHDT, YNNKEL (reference sequence). In DNA, the CDR3 is TGTGCCAGCAGCCAAGGGAGCGGCTCCTACAATGAGCAGTTCTTC. It translates to CASSQGSGSYNEQFF.

In this sample, this clone turned up many times. The chain links TRBV20-1 to TRBJ2-1; no reliable D call. There are 12 residues in the CDR3. The germline V gene encodes CDR1 DFQATT and CDR2 SNEGSKA (reference sequence). The germline V and J ends were trimmed by 1 base and 8 bases, with 9 bases remaining between them. The CDR3 coding sequence is TGCAGTGCTAGAGTTCTATCGGATGAGCAGTTCTTC. Translated: CSARVLSDEQFF.

Many counts were recorded for this clone. The chain has TRBV5-4 and TRBJ2-3, with D perhaps TRBD2 (6 bases). There are 13 residues in the CDR3. V lost 2 bases to trimming and J lost 4 bases, with 8 bases between them. Germline V gene sequence: CDR1 SGHNT, CDR2 YYREEE (reference sequence). CDR3 sequence: CASSFAGSDTQYF. DNA of the CDR3: TGTGCCAGCAGCTTCGCGGGGTCAGATACGCAGTATTTT.